Only a few counts were recorded for the clone carrying this TCR beta chain. The antigen is undetermined. This record comes from a study of T cells after yellow fever vaccination. Findings and limits, study-wide: Some clonotypes were seen in both the CD4 and the CD8 compartments. These made up a small share and likely arose from convergent recombination. The secondary response peaked faster, at day 5 versus 15, but was weaker.

UMIs were added to TCR cDNA along with a universal primer site when it was made by 5'RACE template switching. In TCRdb, the 5' RACE reads were re-called with MiXCR into one record per CDR3 protein. The sample has some 320,000 distinct CDR3 sequences; approximately 10% are singletons. The V end was cut by 0 bases, the J end by 0 bases, with 12 bases between. Germline CDR1 is LGHNA and CDR2 is YNFKEQ. This CDR3 is 17 amino acids long. The chain links TRBV4-2 to TRBJ2-1; tentatively, D is TRBD1 or TRBD2 (6 bases each). The origin of this receptor is a man younger than 30 who received the YFV17D yellow fever vaccine. Sequenced material: CD4+ T cells sorted from PBMCs, taken 5 days after the yellow fever booster vaccination. In DNA form, the CDR3 reads TGTGCCAGCAGCCAAGATCGAACGGGGGCCTCCTACAATGAGCAGTTCTTC. This codes for CASSQDRTGASYNEQFF.